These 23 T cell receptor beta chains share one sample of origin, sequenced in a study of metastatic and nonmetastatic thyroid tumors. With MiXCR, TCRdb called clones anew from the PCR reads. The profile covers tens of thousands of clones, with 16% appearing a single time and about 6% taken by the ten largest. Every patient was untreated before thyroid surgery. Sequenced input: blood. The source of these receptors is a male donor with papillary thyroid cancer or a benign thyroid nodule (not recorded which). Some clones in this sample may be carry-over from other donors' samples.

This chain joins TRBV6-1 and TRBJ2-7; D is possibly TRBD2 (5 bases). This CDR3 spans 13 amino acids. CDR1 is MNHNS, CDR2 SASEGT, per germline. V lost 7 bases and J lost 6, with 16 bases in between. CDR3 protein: CASTPLDWGEQYF. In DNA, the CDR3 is TGTGCCAGCACCCCTTTGGACTGGGGCGAGCAGTACTTC.

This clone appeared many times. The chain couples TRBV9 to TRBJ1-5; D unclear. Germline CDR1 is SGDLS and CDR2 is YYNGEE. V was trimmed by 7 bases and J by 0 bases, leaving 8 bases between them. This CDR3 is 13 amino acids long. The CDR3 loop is CASSTGSNQPQHF. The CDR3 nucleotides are TGTGCCAGCTCAACGGGTAGCAATCAGCCCCAGCATTTT.

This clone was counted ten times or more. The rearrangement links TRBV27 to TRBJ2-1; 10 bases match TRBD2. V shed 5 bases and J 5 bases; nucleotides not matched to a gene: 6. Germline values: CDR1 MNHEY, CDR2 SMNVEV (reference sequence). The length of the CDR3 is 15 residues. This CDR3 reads CASSPGTSANNEQFF. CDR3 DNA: TGTGCCAGCAGTCCCGGGACTAGCGCAAACAATGAGCAGTTCTTC.

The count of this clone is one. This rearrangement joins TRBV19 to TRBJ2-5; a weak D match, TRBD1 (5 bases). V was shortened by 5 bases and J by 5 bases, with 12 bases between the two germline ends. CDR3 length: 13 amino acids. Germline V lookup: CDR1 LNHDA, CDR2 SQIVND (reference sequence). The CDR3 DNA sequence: TGTGCCAGTAGTCCTTTGACAGCCGAGACCCAGTACTTC. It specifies CASSPLTAETQYF.

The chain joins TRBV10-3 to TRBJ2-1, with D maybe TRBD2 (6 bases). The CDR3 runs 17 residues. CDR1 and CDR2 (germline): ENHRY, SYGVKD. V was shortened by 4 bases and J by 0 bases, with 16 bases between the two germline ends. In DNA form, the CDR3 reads TGTGCCATCAGTGCCCTCATGGAGGGAAGCTCCTACAATGAGCAGTTCTTC. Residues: CAISALMEGSSYNEQFF.

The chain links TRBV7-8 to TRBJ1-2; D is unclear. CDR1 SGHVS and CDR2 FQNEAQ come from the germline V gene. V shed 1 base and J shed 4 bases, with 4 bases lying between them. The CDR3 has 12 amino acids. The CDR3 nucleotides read TGTGCCAGCAGCTTAGGCGGCTATGGCTACACCTTC. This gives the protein CASSLGGYGYTF.

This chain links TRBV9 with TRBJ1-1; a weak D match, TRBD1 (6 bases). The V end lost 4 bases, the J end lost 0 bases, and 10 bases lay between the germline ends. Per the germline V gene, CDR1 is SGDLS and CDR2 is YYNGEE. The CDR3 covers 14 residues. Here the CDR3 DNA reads TGTGCCAGCAGCCGACAGGCAATGAACACTGAAGCTTTCTTT. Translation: CASSRQAMNTEAFF.

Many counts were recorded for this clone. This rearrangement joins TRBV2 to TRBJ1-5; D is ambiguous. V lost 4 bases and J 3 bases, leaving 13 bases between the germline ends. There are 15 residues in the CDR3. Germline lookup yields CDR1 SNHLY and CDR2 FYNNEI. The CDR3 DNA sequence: TGTGCCAGCAGTGGTTTGTCCGGACCCAATCAGCCCCAGCATTTT. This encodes CASSGLSGPNQPQHF.

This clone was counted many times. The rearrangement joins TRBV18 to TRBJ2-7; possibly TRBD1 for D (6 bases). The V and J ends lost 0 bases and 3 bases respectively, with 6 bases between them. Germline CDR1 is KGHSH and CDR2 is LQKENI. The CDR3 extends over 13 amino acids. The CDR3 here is CASSPPDSYEQYF. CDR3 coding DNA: TGTGCCAGCTCACCACCGGACAGCTACGAGCAGTACTTC. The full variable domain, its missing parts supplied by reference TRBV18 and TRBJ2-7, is NAGVMQNPRHLVRRRGQEARLRCSPMKGHSHVYWYRQLPEEGLKFMVYLQKENIIDESGMPKERFSAEFPKEGPSILRIQQVVRGDSAAYFCASSPPDSYEQYFGPGTRLTVT.

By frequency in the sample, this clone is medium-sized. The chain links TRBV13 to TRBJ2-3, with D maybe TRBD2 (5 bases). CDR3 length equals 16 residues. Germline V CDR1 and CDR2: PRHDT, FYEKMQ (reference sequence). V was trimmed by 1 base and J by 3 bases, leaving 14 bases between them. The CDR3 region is CASSLVAGRVTDTQYF. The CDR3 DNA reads TGTGCCAGCAGCTTAGTGGCGGGTCGTGTTACAGATACGCAGTATTTT.

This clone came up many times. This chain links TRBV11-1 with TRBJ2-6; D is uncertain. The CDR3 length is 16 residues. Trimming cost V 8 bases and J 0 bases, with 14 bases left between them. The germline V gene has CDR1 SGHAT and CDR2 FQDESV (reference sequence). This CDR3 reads CASLVVGYSGANVLTF. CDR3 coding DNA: TGTGCCAGCCTCGTCGTTGGTTACTCTGGGGCCAACGTCCTGACTTTC.

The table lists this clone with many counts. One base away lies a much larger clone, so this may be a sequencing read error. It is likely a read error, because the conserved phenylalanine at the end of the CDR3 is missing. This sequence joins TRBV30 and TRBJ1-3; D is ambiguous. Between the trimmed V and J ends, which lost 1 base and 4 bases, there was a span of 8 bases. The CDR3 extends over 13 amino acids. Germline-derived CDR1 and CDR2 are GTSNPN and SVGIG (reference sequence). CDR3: CAWSALGGNTIYS. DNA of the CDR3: TGTGCCTGGAGTGCCCTGGGCGGAAACACCATATATTCT.

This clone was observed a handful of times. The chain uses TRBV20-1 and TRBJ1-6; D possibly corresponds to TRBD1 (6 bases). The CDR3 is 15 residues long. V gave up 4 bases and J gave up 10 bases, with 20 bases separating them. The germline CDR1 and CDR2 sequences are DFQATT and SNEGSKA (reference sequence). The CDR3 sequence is CSATVQGFLGSPLHF. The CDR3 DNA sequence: TGCAGTGCTACCGTTCAGGGGTTCCTAGGATCACCCCTCCACTTT.

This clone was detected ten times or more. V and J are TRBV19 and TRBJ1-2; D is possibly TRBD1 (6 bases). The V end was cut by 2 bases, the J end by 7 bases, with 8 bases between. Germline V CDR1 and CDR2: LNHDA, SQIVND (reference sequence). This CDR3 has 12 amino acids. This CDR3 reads CASSIQGTGYTF. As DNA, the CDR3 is TGTGCCAGTAGTATACAGGGGACTGGCTACACCTTC.

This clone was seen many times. CDR3 in DNA: TGCAGCGGGGGGACCAACTCCTACAATGAGCAGTTCTTC. This gives the protein CSGGTNSYNEQFF. The chain joins TRBV29-1 to TRBJ2-1, with D perhaps being TRBD1 or TRBD2 (5 bases each). The CDR3 is 13 amino acids. Trimming took off 7 bases at V and 0 bases at J, with 10 bases between the two ends. Germline CDR1 is SQVTM and CDR2 is ANQGSEA.

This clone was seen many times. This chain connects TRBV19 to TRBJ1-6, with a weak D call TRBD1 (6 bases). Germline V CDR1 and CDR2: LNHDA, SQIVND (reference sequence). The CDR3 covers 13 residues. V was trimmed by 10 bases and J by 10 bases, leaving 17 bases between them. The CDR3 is CATGRTDRSPLHF. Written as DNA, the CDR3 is TGTGCCACCGGCCGGACAGACAGATCACCCCTCCACTTT.

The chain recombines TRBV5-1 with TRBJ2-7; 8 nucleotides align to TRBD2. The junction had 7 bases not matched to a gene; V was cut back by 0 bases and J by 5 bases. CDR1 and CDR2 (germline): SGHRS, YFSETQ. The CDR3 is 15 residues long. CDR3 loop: CASSLDPAGANEQYF. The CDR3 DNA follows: TGCGCCAGCAGCTTGGATCCAGCGGGAGCGAACGAGCAGTACTTC.

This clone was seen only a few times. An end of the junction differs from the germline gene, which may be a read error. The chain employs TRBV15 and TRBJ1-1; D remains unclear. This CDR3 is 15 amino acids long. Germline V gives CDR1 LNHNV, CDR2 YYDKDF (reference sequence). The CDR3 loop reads CATSREVVEGTESFF. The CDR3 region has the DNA TGTGCCACCAGCAGAGAGGTTGTCGAGGGTACTGAATCTTTCTTT. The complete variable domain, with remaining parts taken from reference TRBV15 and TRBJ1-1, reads DAMVIQNPRYQVTQFGKPVTLSCSQTLNHNVMYWYQQKSSQAPKLLFHYYDKDFNNEADTPDNFQSRRPNTSFCFLDIRSPGLGDTAMYLCATSREVVEGTESFFGQGTRLTVV.

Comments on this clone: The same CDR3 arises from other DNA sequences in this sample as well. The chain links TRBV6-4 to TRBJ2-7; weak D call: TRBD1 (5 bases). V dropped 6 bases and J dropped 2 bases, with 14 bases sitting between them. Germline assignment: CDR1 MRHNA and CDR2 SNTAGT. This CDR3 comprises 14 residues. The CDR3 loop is CASSPSTGAYEQYF. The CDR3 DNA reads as TGTGCCAGCAGCCCCTCTACAGGCGCCTACGAGCAGTACTTC.

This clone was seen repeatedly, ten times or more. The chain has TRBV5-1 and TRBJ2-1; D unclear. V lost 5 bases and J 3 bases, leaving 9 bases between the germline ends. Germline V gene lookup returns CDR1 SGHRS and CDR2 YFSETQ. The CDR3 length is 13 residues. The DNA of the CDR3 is TGCGCCAGCAGTACGGGTATCTACAATGAGCAGTTCTTC. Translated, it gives CASSTGIYNEQFF.

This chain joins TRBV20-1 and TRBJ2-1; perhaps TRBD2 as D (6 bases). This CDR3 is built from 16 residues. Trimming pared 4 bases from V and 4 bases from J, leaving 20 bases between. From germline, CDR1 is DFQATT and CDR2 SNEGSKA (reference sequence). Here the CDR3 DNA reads TGCAGTGCTAAAAACCCCCGCGGAGGGTGGTACAATGAGCAGTTCTTC. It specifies CSAKNPRGGWYNEQFF.

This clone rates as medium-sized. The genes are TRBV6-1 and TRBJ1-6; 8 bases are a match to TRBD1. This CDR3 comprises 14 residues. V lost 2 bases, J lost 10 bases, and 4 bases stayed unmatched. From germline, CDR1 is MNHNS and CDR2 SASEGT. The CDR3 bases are TGTGCCAGCAGTGAATCAGGGGGCAGGTCACCCCTCCACTTT. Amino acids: CASSESGGRSPLHF.

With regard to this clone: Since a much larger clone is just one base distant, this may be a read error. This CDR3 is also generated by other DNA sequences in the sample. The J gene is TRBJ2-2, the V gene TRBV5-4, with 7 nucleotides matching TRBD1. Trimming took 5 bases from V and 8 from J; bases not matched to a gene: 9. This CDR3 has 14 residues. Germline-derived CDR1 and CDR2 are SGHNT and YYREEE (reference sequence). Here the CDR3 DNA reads TGTGCCAGCAGAGATTGGGACAGTCCTGGGGAGCTGTTTTTT. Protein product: CASRDWDSPGELFF.